One sample yielded the 14 T cell receptor beta chains listed below, sequenced in a study of blood T cells in healthy people across ages (dated by TCRdb to between 2014 and 2017). Libraries were constructed by 5' RACE. The instrument given in TCRdb is Illumina HiSeq 2500. The second PCR ran for roughly 7 to 11 cycles and used a J-beta primer mix along with a sample-barcoded 5' primer. TCRdb redid the processing of the public reads, applying fastp at Q25 and MiXCR, and retained in-frame beta chains. Entries that share a CDR3 protein sequence are merged under the most common genes and DNA. This sample comprises 650,000 to 900,000 distinct CDR3 sequences, around 62% of them detected only once. Of the sample, around a quarter falls within the top ten clones. The sequencing input was blood. The receptors stem from a man in his thirties or forties in good health.

In this sample, this clonotype turned up a few times. CDR3 residues: CSVEGLTADTQYF. The CDR3 DNA reads TGCAGCGTTGAAGGGTTGACAGCAGATACGCAGTATTTT. The genes are TRBV29-1 and TRBJ2-3; a possible D gene is TRBD1 (5 bases). There are 13 residues in the CDR3. V was shortened by 1 base and J by 4 bases, with 9 bases between the two germline ends. Germline V CDR1 and CDR2: SQVTM, ANQGSEA.

The chain's CDR3 is CASSLRDRVTSPLHF. DNA of the CDR3: TGTGCCAGCAGCTTAAGGGACAGGGTCACTTCACCCCTCCACTTT. The rearrangement uses TRBV7-2 and TRBJ1-6; 9 positions match TRBD1. The CDR3 has 15 residues. Per germline, CDR1 SGHTA and CDR2 FQGNSA. V lost 2 bases and J lost 9; bases outside the gene matches: 5.

This clonotype was seen only a few times. This rearrangement joins TRBV20-1 to TRBJ2-6; D is perhaps TRBD1 (7 bases). CDR1 is DFQATT, CDR2 SNEGSKA, per germline (reference sequence). V was clipped by 6 bases and J by 3 bases, with 15 bases between them. The CDR3 consists of 15 residues. CDR3 region: CSAKTGRNGANVLTF. The CDR3 bases are TGCAGTGCAAAGACAGGGAGGAATGGGGCCAACGTCCTGACTTTC.

On this clonotype: The junction does not match germline at one end; this may be a read error. This chain joins TRBV6-6 and TRBJ1-4; D call uncertain. Germline V lookup: CDR1 MNHNY, CDR2 SVGAGI (reference sequence). The CDR3 sequence is 16 residues long. The CDR3 here is CASSRDPPRANEKLLF. CDR3 sequence (DNA): TGTGCCAGCAGCCGAGACCCTCCTAGGGCTAATGAAAAACTGCTTTTT.

This chain connects TRBV5-1 to TRBJ2-5, with TRBD2 matching 11 bases. This CDR3 is 16 amino acids long. Trimming cost V 4 bases and J 11 bases; bases outside gene matches: 16. CDR1 is SGHRS and CDR2 is YFSETQ in the germline V gene. In DNA, the CDR3 is TGCGCCAGCAGCCCGAGATCGGGACTAGCGGCCCAAGAGCAGTACTTC. It specifies CASSPRSGLAAQEQYF. Supplemented by reference TRBV5-1 and TRBJ2-5, the full variable domain reads KAGVTQTPRYLIKTRGQQVTLSCSPISGHRSVSWYQQTPGQGLQFLFEYFSETQRNKGNFPGRFSGRQFSNSRSEMNVSTLELGDSALYLCASSPRSGLAAQEQYFGPGTRLLVL.

The rearrangement joins TRBV28 to TRBJ1-5; D is unresolved. This CDR3 comprises 12 residues. Per germline, CDR1 MDHEN and CDR2 SYDVKM. V gave up 7 bases and J gave up 2 bases, with 6 bases separating them. The CDR3 region is CASTEGNQPQHF. In DNA form, the CDR3 reads TGTGCCAGCACGGAGGGCAATCAGCCCCAGCATTTT.

Concerning this clonotype itself: A read error may account for a junction end that differs from germline. The V call is TRBV6-2 or TRBV6-3, the J call TRBJ2-1, with 11 bases matching TRBD2. The DNA end is a closer match to TRBJ2-7, so the J assignment may be wrong. This CDR3 region has 16 residues. Per the germline V gene, CDR1 is MNHEY and CDR2 is SVGEGT. In nucleotides, the CDR3 is TGCGCCAGCAGTGGGGCGGGACTAGCGGTAGACAATGAGCAGTACTTC. Translation gives CASSGAGLAVDNEQYF.

V usage is TRBV4-2 and J usage is TRBJ2-7; the D is unclear. Trimming pared 0 bases from V and 0 bases from J, leaving 9 bases between. Germline values: CDR1 LGHNA, CDR2 YNFKEQ. This CDR3 has 15 amino acids. DNA of the CDR3: TGTGCCAGCAGCCAAGACGGGCCCAACTCCTACGAGCAGTACTTC. It codes for CASSQDGPNSYEQYF.

The chain couples TRBV7-9 to TRBJ2-5; 7 nucleotides align to TRBD1. The CDR3 contains 15 residues. Germline-derived CDR1 and CDR2 are SEHNR and FQNEAQ (reference sequence). Trimming took 5 bases from V and 5 from J; bases not matched to a gene: 11. The CDR3 here is CASSVDRVSWETQYF. The CDR3 DNA is TGTGCCAGCAGCGTCGACAGGGTCTCCTGGGAGACCCAGTACTTC.

Written as DNA, the CDR3 is TGTGCCATCAGTGACAACACATTCTATGGCTACACCTTC. Protein product: CAISDNTFYGYTF. The chain is built from TRBV10-3 and TRBJ1-2; no clear D gene. The CDR3 has 13 amino acids. From germline, CDR1 is ENHRY and CDR2 SYGVKD. V dropped 3 bases and J dropped 4 bases, with 9 bases sitting between them.

The rearrangement joins TRBV9 to TRBJ1-1; the D gene is possibly TRBD1 (6 bases). The germline V and J ends were trimmed by 3 bases and 6 bases, with 18 bases remaining between them. The CDR3 is 15 amino acids. Per the germline V gene, CDR1 is SGDLS and CDR2 is YYNGEE. This CDR3 is CASSAGGGGVAEAFF. CDR3 DNA: TGTGCCAGCAGCGCGGGAGGGGGGGGCGTAGCTGAAGCTTTCTTT.

This clonotype was detected only a few times. The chain carries TRBV5-1 and TRBJ2-5; D remains unclear. This CDR3 region has 15 residues. Germline V gives CDR1 SGHRS, CDR2 YFSETQ. Trimming removed 0 bases at V and 2 bases at J, with 11 bases between. The chain's CDR3 is CASSLVAYVQETQYF. CDR3 DNA sequence: TGCGCCAGCAGCTTGGTCGCTTATGTTCAAGAGACCCAGTACTTC.

The chain links TRBV7-3 to TRBJ2-3, with 7 nucleotides matching TRBD1. CDR3 length: 15 residues. V shed 5 bases and J 3 bases; nucleotides not matched to a gene: 8. Germline V gene data show CDR1 as SGHTA and CDR2 as FQGTGA. CDR3 amino acids: CASSKRQGLTDTQYF. DNA of the CDR3: TGTGCCAGCAGCAAACGACAGGGCCTGACAGATACGCAGTATTTT.

This clonotype was detected once. The rearrangement links TRBV5-1 to TRBJ1-2; 7 bases fit TRBD1. Trimming at V came to 0 bases and at J to 0 bases, leaving 2 bases not matched to a gene. CDR1 and CDR2 (germline): SGHRS, YFSETQ. CDR3 length equals 15 residues. For the CDR3, the DNA is TGCGCCAGCAGCTTGGGAGGGGGCTCTAACTATGGCTACACCTTC. Amino acids: CASSLGGGSNYGYTF.